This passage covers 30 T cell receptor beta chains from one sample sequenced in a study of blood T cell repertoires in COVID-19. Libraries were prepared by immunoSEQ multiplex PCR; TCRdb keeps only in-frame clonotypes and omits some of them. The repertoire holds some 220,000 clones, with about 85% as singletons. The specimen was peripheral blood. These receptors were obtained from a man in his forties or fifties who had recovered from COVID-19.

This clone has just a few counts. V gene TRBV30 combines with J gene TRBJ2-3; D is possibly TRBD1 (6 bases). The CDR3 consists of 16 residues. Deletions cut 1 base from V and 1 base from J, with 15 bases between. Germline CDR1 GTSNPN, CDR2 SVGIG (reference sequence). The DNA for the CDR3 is TGTGCCTGGAGTGAGGACCAAACAGGGCGCACAGATACGCAGTATTTT. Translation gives CAWSEDQTGRTDTQYF.

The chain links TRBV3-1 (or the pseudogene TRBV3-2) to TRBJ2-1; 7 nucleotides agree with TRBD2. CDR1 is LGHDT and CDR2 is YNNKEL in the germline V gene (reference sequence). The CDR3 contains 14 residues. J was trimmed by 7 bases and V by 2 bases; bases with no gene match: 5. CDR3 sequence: CASSQKGLRNEQFF. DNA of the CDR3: TGTGCCAGCAGCCAAAAGGGACTAAGGAATGAGCAGTTCTTC.

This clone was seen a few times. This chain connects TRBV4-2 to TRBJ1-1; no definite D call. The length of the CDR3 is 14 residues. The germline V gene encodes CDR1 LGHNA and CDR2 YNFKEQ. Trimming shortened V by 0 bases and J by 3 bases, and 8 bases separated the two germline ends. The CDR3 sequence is CASSQEGKHTEAFF. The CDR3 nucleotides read TGTGCCAGCAGCCAAGAGGGCAAGCACACTGAAGCTTTCTTT.

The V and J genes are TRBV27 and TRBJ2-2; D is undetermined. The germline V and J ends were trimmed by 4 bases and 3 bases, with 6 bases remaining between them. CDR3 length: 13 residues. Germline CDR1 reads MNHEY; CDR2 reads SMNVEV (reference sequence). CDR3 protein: CASSSVDTGELFF. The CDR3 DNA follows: TGTGCCAGCAGTTCAGTGGACACCGGGGAGCTGTTTTTT.

The CDR3 DNA is TGTGCCTCCTTAAGTCGGCGACAGGGGAGGAACACTGAAGCTTTCTTT. Translation gives CASLSRRQGRNTEAFF. The rearrangement joins TRBV19 to TRBJ1-1; TRBD1 matches at 8 bases. There are 16 residues in the CDR3. After removal of 11 bases from V and 1 base from J, the junction contained 15 bases not matched to a gene. The germline CDR1 and CDR2 sequences are LNHDA and SQIVND (reference sequence). The complete variable domain, with remaining parts taken from reference TRBV19 and TRBJ1-1, reads DGGITQSPKYLFRKEGQNVTLSCEQNLNHDAMYWYRQDPGQGLRLIYYSQIVNDFQKGDIAEGYSVSREKKESFPLTVTSAQKNPTAFYLCASLSRRQGRNTEAFFGQGTRLTVV.

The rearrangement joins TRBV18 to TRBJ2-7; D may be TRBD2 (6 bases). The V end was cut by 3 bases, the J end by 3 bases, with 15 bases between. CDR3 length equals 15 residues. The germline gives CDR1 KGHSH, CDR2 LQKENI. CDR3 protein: CASSPTGVWGYEQYF. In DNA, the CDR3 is TGTGCCAGCTCACCGACGGGAGTGTGGGGCTACGAGCAGTACTTC.

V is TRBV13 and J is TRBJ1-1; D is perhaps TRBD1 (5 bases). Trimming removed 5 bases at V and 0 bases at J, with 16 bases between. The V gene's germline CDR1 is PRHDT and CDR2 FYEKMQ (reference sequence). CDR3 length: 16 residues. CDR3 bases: TGTGCCAGCAGCCACCTCGTCGGGGGGATGAACACTGAAGCTTTCTTT. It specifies CASSHLVGGMNTEAFF.

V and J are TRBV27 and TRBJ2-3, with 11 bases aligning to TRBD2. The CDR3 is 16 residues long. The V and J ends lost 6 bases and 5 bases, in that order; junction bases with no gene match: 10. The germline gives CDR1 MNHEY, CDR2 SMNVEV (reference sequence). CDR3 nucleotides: TGTGCCAGCAGGCCTTCGACCGGGACTAGCGGAGATACGCAGTATTTT. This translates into CASRPSTGTSGDTQYF.

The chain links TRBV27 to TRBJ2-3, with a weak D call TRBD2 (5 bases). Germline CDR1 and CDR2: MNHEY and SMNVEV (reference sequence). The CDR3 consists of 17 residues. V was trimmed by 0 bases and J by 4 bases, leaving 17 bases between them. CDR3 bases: TGTGCCAGCAGTTTATCTATGTCTCTAGCAGTCGCAGATACGCAGTATTTT. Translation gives CASSLSMSLAVADTQYF.

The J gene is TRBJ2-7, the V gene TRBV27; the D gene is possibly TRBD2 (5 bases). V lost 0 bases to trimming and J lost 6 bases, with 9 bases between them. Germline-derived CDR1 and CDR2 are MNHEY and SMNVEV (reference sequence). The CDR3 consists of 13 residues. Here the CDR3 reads CASSLSRRTEQYF. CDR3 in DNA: TGTGCCAGCAGTTTATCGAGGAGGACCGAGCAGTACTTC.

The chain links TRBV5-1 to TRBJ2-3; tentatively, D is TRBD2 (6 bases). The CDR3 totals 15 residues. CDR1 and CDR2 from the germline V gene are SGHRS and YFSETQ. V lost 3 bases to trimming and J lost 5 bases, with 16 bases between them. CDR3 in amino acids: CASSSPSGARDTQYF. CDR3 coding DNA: TGCGCCAGCAGCTCTCCCTCGGGAGCAAGAGATACGCAGTATTTT.

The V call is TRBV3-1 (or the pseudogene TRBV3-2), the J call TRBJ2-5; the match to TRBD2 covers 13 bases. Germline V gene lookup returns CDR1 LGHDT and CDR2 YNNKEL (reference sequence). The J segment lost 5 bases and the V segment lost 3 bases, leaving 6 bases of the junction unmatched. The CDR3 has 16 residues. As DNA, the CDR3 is TGTGCCAGCAGCCACAGACTAGCGGGAGGATACGAGACCCAGTACTTC. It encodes CASSHRLAGGYETQYF.

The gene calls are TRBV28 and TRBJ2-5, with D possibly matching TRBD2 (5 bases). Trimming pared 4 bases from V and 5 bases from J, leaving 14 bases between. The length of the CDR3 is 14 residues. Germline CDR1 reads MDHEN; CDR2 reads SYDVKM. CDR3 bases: TGTGCCAGCAGTTCGATGGGCCCGGGGGAGACCCAGTACTTC. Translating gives CASSSMGPGETQYF. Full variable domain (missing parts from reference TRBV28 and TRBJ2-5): DVKVTQSSRYLVKRTGEKVFLECVQDMDHENMFWYRQDPGLGLRLIYFSYDVKMKEKGDIPEGYSVSREKKERFSLILESASTNQTSMYLCASSSMGPGETQYFGPGTRLLVL.

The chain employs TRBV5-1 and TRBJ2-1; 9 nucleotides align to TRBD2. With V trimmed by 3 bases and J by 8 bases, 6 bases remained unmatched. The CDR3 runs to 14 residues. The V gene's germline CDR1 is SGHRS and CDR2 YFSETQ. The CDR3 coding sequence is TGCGCCAGCAGCTCACAGACTAGCGGCGATGAGCAGTTCTTC. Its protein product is CASSSQTSGDEQFF.

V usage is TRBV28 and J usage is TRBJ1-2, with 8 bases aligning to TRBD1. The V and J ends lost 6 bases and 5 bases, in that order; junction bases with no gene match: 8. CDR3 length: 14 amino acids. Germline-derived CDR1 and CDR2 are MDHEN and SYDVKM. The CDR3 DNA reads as TGTGCCAGCAGCTCCGGGACAGGAACTTATGGCTACACCTTC. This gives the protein CASSSGTGTYGYTF.

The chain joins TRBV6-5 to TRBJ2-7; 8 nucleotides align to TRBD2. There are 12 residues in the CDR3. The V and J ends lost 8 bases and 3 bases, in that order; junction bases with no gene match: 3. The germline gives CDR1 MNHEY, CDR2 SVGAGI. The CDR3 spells CASAGTSYEQYF. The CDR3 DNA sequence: TGTGCCAGCGCCGGGACTAGCTACGAGCAGTACTTC.

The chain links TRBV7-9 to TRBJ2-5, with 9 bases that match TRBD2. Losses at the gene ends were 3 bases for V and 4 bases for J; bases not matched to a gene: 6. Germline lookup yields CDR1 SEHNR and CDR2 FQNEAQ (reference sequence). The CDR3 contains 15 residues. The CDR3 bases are TGTGCCAGCAGCTTTCTACGCGGGGGGGGAGAGACCCAGTACTTC. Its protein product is CASSFLRGGGETQYF.

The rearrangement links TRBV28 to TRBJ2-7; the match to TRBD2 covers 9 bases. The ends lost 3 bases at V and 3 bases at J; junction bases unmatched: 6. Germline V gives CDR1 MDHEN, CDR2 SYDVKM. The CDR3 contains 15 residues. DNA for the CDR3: TGTGCCAGCAGTTTCCGACTAGCGGTGGTCTACGAGCAGTACTTC. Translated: CASSFRLAVVYEQYF. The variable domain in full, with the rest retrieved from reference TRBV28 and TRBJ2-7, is DVKVTQSSRYLVKRTGEKVFLECVQDMDHENMFWYRQDPGLGLRLIYFSYDVKMKEKGDIPEGYSVSREKKERFSLILESASTNQTSMYLCASSFRLAVVYEQYFGPGTRLTVT.

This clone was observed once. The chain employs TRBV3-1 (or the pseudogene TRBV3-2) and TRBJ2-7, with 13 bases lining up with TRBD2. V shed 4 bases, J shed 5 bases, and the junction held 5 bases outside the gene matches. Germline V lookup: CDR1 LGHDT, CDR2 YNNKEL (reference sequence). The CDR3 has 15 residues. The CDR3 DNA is TGTGCCAGCAGCCTCGGGACTAGCGGGAAGGACGAGCAGTACTTC. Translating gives CASSLGTSGKDEQYF.

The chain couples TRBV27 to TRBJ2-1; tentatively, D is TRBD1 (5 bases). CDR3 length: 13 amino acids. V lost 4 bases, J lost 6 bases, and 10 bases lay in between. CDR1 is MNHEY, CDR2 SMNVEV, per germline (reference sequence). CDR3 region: CASSSGLLNEQFF. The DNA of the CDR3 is TGTGCCAGCAGTTCAGGGCTCCTCAATGAGCAGTTCTTC.

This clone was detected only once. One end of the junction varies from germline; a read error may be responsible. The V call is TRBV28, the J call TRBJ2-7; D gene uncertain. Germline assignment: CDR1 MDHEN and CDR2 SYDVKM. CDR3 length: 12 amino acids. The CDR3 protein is CASSPPIIWLNF. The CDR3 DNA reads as TGTGCCAGCAGTCCCCCCATAATTTGGCTGAACTTC.

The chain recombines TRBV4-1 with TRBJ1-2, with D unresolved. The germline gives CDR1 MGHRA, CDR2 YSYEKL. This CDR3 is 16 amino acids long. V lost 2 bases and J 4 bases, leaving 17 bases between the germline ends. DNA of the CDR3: TGCGCCAGCAGCCAATCGTCACAGTCTGAGATCTATGGCTACACCTTC. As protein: CASSQSSQSEIYGYTF.

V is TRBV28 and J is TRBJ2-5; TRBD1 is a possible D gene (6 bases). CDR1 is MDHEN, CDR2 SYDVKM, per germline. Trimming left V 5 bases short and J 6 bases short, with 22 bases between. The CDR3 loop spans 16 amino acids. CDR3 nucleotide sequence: TGTGCCAGCAGTACCAACAGGGAAATGTTGGGTAAGACCCAGTACTTC. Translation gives CASSTNREMLGKTQYF.

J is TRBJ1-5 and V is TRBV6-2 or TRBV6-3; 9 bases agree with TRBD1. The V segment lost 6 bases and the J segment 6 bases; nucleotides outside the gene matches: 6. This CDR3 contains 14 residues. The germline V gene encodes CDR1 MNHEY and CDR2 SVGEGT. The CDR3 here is CASSLTGGGQPQHF. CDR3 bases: TGTGCCAGCAGCCTCACAGGGGGCGGTCAGCCCCAGCATTTT.

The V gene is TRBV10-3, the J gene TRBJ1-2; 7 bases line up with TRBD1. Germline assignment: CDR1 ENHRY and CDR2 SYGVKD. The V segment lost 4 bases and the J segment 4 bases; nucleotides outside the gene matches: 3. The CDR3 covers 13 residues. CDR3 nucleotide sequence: TGTGCCATCAGTGGGACAGGACTCTATGGCTACACCTTC. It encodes CAISGTGLYGYTF.

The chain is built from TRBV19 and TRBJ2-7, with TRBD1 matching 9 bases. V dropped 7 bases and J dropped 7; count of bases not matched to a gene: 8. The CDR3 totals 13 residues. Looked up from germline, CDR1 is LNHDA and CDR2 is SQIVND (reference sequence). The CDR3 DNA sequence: TGTGCCAGTAATGACAGGGGGTCGCGAGAGCAGTACTTC. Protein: CASNDRGSREQYF.

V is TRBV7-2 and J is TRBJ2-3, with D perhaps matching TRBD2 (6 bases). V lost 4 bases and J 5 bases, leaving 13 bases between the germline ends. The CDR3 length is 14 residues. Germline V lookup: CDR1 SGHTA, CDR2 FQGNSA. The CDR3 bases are TGTGCCAGCAGCTACGGAGGGCCCAGAGATACGCAGTATTTT. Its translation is CASSYGGPRDTQYF.

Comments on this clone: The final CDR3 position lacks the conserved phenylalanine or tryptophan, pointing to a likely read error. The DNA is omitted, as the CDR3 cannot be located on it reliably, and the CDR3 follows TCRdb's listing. CDR3 loop: CASRRQGAIL. V gene TRBV23-1 combines with J gene TRBJ1-5; the D segment call TRBD1 is taken from the table without a DNA check. TRBV23-1 is sorted into the ORF group, with uncertain function. Ends included, the CDR3 has 10 residues.

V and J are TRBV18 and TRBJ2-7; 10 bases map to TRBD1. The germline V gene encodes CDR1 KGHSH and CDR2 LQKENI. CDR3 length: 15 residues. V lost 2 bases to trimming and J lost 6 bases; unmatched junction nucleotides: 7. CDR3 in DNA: TGTGCCAGCTCACCAGTGACAGGGGGCTTAGGCGAGCAGTACTTC. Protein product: CASSPVTGGLGEQYF.

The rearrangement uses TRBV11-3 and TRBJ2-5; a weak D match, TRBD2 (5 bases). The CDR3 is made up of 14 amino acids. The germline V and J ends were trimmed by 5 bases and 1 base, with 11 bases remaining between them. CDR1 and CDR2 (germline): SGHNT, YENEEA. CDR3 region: CASSPGVGQETQYF. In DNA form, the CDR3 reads TGTGCCAGCAGCCCCGGGGTCGGCCAAGAGACCCAGTACTTC.